The next 19 T cell receptor beta chains were all read from a single sample in a study of T cells after yellow fever vaccination (dated by TCRdb to between 2017 and 2020). Preparation of the library involved 5' RACE. The sequencer listed for this sample is Illumina NovaSeq 6000. TCRdb reworked the public reads: Q25 trimming with fastp, MiXCR clone assembly, productive beta chains retained. CDR3 protein sequences are deduplicated, and each keeps its most common genes and DNA. The sample table holds some 250,000 distinct CDR3 sequences, of which over 3% were seen once. The ten most abundant clones make up around 19% of the sample. In the paper's terms, the treatment or condition label means: live attenuated yellow fever vaccine strain. Sequences were derived from PBMCs, sampled 15 days after the yellow fever booster vaccination. These receptors all come from a man aged 18 to 29 who received the YFV17D yellow fever vaccine.

Ten or more counts support this clonotype. The chain uses TRBV12-3 or TRBV12-4 and TRBJ2-3, with D perhaps TRBD2 (6 bases). Trimming removed 2 bases from V and 0 bases from J, with 18 bases in between. The CDR3 loop spans 18 amino acids. The chain's CDR3 is CASSLWDSPTPSTDTQYF. CDR3 bases: TGTGCCAGCAGTTTATGGGACTCGCCTACCCCTAGCACAGATACGCAGTATTTT.

This clonotype was counted many times. The genes are TRBV18 and TRBJ2-7; possibly TRBD1 or TRBD2 for D (5 bases each). Germline CDR1 reads KGHSH; CDR2 reads LQKENI. The CDR3 sequence is 14 residues long. Trimming pared 6 bases from V and 3 bases from J, leaving 15 bases between. The CDR3 DNA is TGTGCCAGCTCTTCCAGGGACGGTGGCTACGAGCAGTACTTC. The encoded protein is CASSSRDGGYEQYF.

This clonotype occurred a few times. The chain recombines TRBV11-2 with TRBJ2-3; D tentatively fits TRBD1 or TRBD2 (5 bases each). CDR3 length: 16 amino acids. V gave up 4 bases and J gave up 4 bases, with 18 bases separating them. Germline V gene lookup returns CDR1 SGHAT and CDR2 FQNNGV. The chain's CDR3 is CASSSYSGRSADTQYF. CDR3 DNA sequence: TGTGCCAGCAGCTCATATTCGGGACGGTCGGCAGATACGCAGTATTTT. The full variable domain, with the rest looked up from reference TRBV11-2 and TRBJ2-3, is EAGVAQSPRYKIIEKRQSVAFWCNPISGHATLYWYQQILGQGPKLLIQFQNNGVVDDSQLPKDRFSAERLKGVDSTLKIQPAKLEDSAVYLCASSSYSGRSADTQYFGPGTRLTVL.

This clonotype was recorded at least ten times. This sequence joins TRBV6-5 and TRBJ1-2; D possibly corresponds to TRBD1 (6 bases). V was shortened by 6 bases and J by 6 bases, with 14 bases between the two germline ends. CDR3 length equals 13 residues. Germline V gene lookup returns CDR1 MNHEY and CDR2 SVGAGI. The CDR3 reads CASRESGGHGYTF. Written as DNA, the CDR3 is TGTGCCAGCAGAGAATCGGGGGGGCATGGCTACACCTTC.

This clonotype has at least ten counts. Here the CDR3 DNA reads TGTGCCAGCCCTACAGGGGGGGGGGGCATTCAGTACTTC. Amino acid sequence: CASPTGGGGIQYF. The chain couples TRBV12-3 or TRBV12-4 to TRBJ2-4; the D gene is possibly TRBD1 (8 bases). The V end was cut by 8 bases, the J end by 9 bases, with 17 bases between. The CDR3 has 13 amino acids.

The table lists this clonotype with many counts. V usage is TRBV7-2 and J usage is TRBJ2-5; 9 nucleotides agree with TRBD2. The ends lost 2 bases at V and 2 bases at J; junction bases unmatched: 3. CDR1 is SGHTA and CDR2 is FQGNSA in the germline V gene. The CDR3 has 15 amino acids. DNA of the CDR3: TGTGCCAGCAGCTTATACCTAGCGGGACAAGAGACCCAGTACTTC. It specifies CASSLYLAGQETQYF.

This clonotype was counted ten times or more. This rearrangement joins TRBV29-1 to TRBJ1-3; D ambiguous. The CDR3 spans 13 residues. With 3 bases removed from V and 0 bases from J, the gap between germline ends came to 6 bases. Germline V gene lookup returns CDR1 SQVTM and CDR2 ANQGSEA. Here the CDR3 DNA reads TGCAGCGTTGACTTTGACTCTGGAAACACCATATATTTT. Amino acid sequence: CSVDFDSGNTIYF.

There are many counts of this clonotype. J is TRBJ2-5 and V is TRBV13; D is possibly TRBD2 (5 bases). The V end lost 3 bases, the J end lost 5 bases, and 13 bases lay between the germline ends. CDR3 size: 14 residues. In germline, CDR1 is PRHDT, CDR2 FYEKMQ (reference sequence). CDR3 nucleotides: TGTGCCAGCAGCTTGGGTGTCCGAGGGGAGACCCAGTACTTC. Protein product: CASSLGVRGETQYF.

Ten or more counts support this clonotype. The chain couples TRBV6-6 to TRBJ2-1; D uncertain. Germline loops: CDR1 MNHNY, CDR2 SVGAGI (reference sequence). CDR3 length: 14 residues. Trimming removed 2 bases at V and 6 bases at J, with 11 bases between. CDR3 sequence: CASSYEPNPNEQFF. CDR3 nucleotides: TGTGCCAGCAGTTACGAACCAAACCCCAATGAGCAGTTCTTC.

This clonotype was counted ten times or more. The V gene is TRBV9, the J gene TRBJ2-1; D assignment may be TRBD1 or TRBD2 (6 bases each). Trimming stripped 4 bases from V and 0 bases from J, with 14 bases between. The germline gives CDR1 SGDLS, CDR2 YYNGEE. This CDR3 is 16 amino acids long. This CDR3 is CASSSGASGSYNEQFF. The CDR3 coding sequence is TGTGCCAGCAGCTCGGGGGCCTCTGGCTCCTACAATGAGCAGTTCTTC.

Ten or more counts support this clonotype. The chain combines TRBV19 with TRBJ1-5; TRBD1 agrees at 8 bases. The CDR3 is 16 residues long. J gave up 7 bases and V 0 bases, and 8 bases lay outside the gene matches. CDR1 and CDR2 (germline): LNHDA, SQIVND (reference sequence). CDR3 in amino acids: CASSIDKLRGQQPQHF. Here the CDR3 DNA reads TGTGCCAGTAGTATAGATAAACTCAGGGGGCAACAGCCCCAGCATTTT.

This clonotype was observed at least ten times. This chain connects TRBV5-5 to TRBJ1-5; 7 bases line up with TRBD1. The CDR3 is 16 residues long. Per the germline V gene, CDR1 is SGHKS and CDR2 is YYEKEE (reference sequence). V trimming: 3 bases; J trimming: 2 bases; junction bases outside the gene matches: 8. The CDR3 DNA follows: TGTGCCAGCAGCTCCGGACAGGCTATAGGCAATCAGCCCCAGCATTTT. Translating it yields CASSSGQAIGNQPQHF.

Many counts were recorded for this clonotype. The V gene is TRBV12-3 or TRBV12-4, the J gene TRBJ2-5, with D perhaps TRBD1 (6 bases). The CDR3 is 13 residues long. Trimming stripped 6 bases from V and 5 bases from J, with 13 bases between. The CDR3 DNA reads TGTGCCAGCAGGTCTACAGGGAAGGAGACCCAGTACTTC. Protein: CASRSTGKETQYF.

Many counts were recorded for this clonotype. The chain employs TRBV5-1 and TRBJ2-2; D uncertain. This CDR3 has 12 amino acids. Germline V CDR1 and CDR2: SGHRS, YFSETQ. Trimming cost V 2 bases and J 9 bases, with 8 bases left between them. CDR3 sequence: CASSFSARELFF. The CDR3 DNA sequence: TGCGCCAGCAGCTTTTCCGCGCGGGAGCTGTTTTTT.

This clonotype was detected ten times or more. The chain employs TRBV4-3 and TRBJ1-4, with TRBD1 as a possible D gene (5 bases). The CDR3 length is 13 residues. Germline assignment: CDR1 LGHNA and CDR2 YSLEER. The V and J ends lost 5 bases and 7 bases respectively, with 11 bases between them. CDR3 nucleotide sequence: TGCGCCAGCAGCGTTAGGGGATCTGAAAAACTGTTTTTT. Protein sequence: CASSVRGSEKLFF.

This clonotype was counted many times. The rearrangement uses TRBV7-2 and TRBJ2-1; possible D gene TRBD1, 6 bases. Trimming left V 5 bases short and J 0 bases short, with 11 bases between. Germline CDR1 SGHTA, CDR2 FQGNSA. This CDR3 contains 15 residues. For the CDR3, the DNA is TGTGCCAGCAGCCGTCAGGGGAGCTCCTACAATGAGCAGTTCTTC. It codes for CASSRQGSSYNEQFF.

This clonotype was observed at least ten times. The chain uses TRBV6-6 and TRBJ1-3, with 10 positions matching TRBD1. With 5 bases clipped from V and 0 bases from J, the junction kept 1 base outside the gene matches. The V gene's germline CDR1 is MNHNY and CDR2 SVGAGI (reference sequence). The CDR3 has 15 amino acids. This CDR3 is CASSGQGVSGNTIYF. The CDR3 DNA follows: TGTGCCAGCAGTGGACAGGGGGTCTCTGGAAACACCATATATTTT.

Only a few counts were recorded for this clonotype. The chain is built from TRBV20-1 and TRBJ1-1, with TRBD1 matching 7 bases. The J segment lost 1 base and the V segment lost 5 bases, leaving 4 bases of the junction unmatched. Germline loops: CDR1 DFQATT, CDR2 SNEGSKA (reference sequence). The CDR3 extends over 13 amino acids. The CDR3: CSAGGQRNTEAFF. The CDR3 DNA sequence: TGCAGTGCTGGGGGACAGAGGAACACTGAAGCTTTCTTT.

In this sample, this clonotype turned up many times. The rearrangement links TRBV6-1 to TRBJ1-1, with D unresolved. The V end was cut by 2 bases, the J end by 5 bases, with 15 bases between. Germline V lookup: CDR1 MNHNS, CDR2 SASEGT. The CDR3 has 15 residues. The DNA for the CDR3 is TGTGCCAGCAGTGAACTCGGGAGGAAACGGACTGAAGCTTTCTTT. It codes for CASSELGRKRTEAFF.